Listed here are 6 T cell receptor beta chains from one sample, sequenced in a study of cytomegalovirus exposure and HLA in healthy donors. The PCR made use of 60 Vbeta and 13 Jbeta primers. The table came from immunoSEQ multiplex PCR; TCRdb's copy has only in-frame clones and leaves some out. The sample has some 150,000 clones, approximately 64% seen once; the top ten hold under 2.5%. Sequenced material: PBMCs. Receptors originate from a middle-aged woman in good health and CMV-seronegative.

This clone appeared a few times. This rearrangement joins TRBV19 to TRBJ2-1, with 7 bases aligning to TRBD2. The CDR3 loop spans 15 amino acids. Germline CDR1 is LNHDA and CDR2 is SQIVND (reference sequence). V lost 4 bases to trimming and J lost 4 bases; unmatched junction nucleotides: 7. The CDR3 region has the DNA TGTGCCAGTAGTAGGGAGGCTAGCGGATACAATGAGCAGTTCTTC. Its translation is CASSREASGYNEQFF.

This chain links TRBV5-4 with TRBJ2-7; D perhaps matches TRBD1 (6 bases). V lost 2 bases and J lost 2, with 14 bases in between. Germline CDR1 and CDR2: SGHNT and YYREEE (reference sequence). This CDR3 is built from 15 residues. The CDR3 DNA is TGTGCCAGCAGCTTCAAGACAGGAAGGGCCTACGAGCAGTACTTC. Protein sequence: CASSFKTGRAYEQYF.

CDR3 nucleotides: TGTGCCAGCAGTCAGGGGTTTGGGGCCAACGTCCTGACTTTC. Its protein is CASSQGFGANVLTF. The chain recombines TRBV27 with TRBJ2-6; tentative D call: TRBD1 (6 bases). The ends were cut back, 5 bases at V and 3 bases at J, with 8 bases in the middle. Germline V gene lookup returns CDR1 MNHEY and CDR2 SMNVEV (reference sequence). The CDR3 is 14 residues long.

V usage is TRBV28 and J usage is TRBJ1-2; the match to TRBD1 covers 10 bases. The V and J ends lost 5 bases and 4 bases, in that order; junction bases with no gene match: 7. The CDR3 length is 15 residues. Germline assignment: CDR1 MDHEN and CDR2 SYDVKM. This CDR3 is CASSLAGTGAYGYTF. DNA for the CDR3: TGTGCCAGCAGTCTAGCCGGGACAGGGGCCTATGGCTACACCTTC.

J is TRBJ1-4 and V is TRBV14, with 12 nucleotides matching TRBD1. The CDR3 totals 17 residues. J was trimmed by 8 bases and V by 4 bases; bases with no gene match: 11. Germline V gene data show CDR1 as SGHDN and CDR2 as FVKESK. CDR3 nucleotide sequence: TGTGCCAGCAGCCCGTCCGGGACAGGGGGCGGTCTGGAAAAACTGTTTTTT. Translation: CASSPSGTGGGLEKLFF.

V and J are TRBV9 and TRBJ2-7; weak D call: TRBD1 (5 bases). CDR1 and CDR2 from the germline V gene are SGDLS and YYNGEE. V was pared by 0 bases and J by 2 bases, with 9 bases between. The CDR3 loop spans 14 amino acids. This chain's CDR3 is CASSVADRPYEQYF. As DNA, the CDR3 is TGTGCCAGCAGCGTAGCAGACAGACCCTACGAGCAGTACTTC.